This TCR beta chain stems from a study of patients and donors after allogeneic stem cell transplantation. This clonotype occurred a few times. Germline V gene data show CDR1 as SGDLS and CDR2 as YYNGEE. Trimming removed 0 bases at V and 4 bases at J, with 11 bases between. This CDR3 region has 15 residues. TCRdb re-called the RT-PCR reads through MiXCR, storing one row per CDR3 protein. The table includes approximately 21,000 distinct CDR3 sequences, less than 30% detected once. Specimen: blood, either unsorted or a sorted T cell fraction (not recorded which). The receptor was isolated from a human donor who was either an allogeneic HSCT recipient or a stem cell or donor lymphocyte infusion donor (not recorded which). It is not recorded whose cells these are; they may come from a transplant donor. This chain joins TRBV9 and TRBJ1-5; D not resolved. CDR3 sequence (DNA): TGTGCCAGCAGCGTAGAGGGCGGCTTTAATCAGCCCCAGCATTTT. Translated: CASSVEGGFNQPQHF.